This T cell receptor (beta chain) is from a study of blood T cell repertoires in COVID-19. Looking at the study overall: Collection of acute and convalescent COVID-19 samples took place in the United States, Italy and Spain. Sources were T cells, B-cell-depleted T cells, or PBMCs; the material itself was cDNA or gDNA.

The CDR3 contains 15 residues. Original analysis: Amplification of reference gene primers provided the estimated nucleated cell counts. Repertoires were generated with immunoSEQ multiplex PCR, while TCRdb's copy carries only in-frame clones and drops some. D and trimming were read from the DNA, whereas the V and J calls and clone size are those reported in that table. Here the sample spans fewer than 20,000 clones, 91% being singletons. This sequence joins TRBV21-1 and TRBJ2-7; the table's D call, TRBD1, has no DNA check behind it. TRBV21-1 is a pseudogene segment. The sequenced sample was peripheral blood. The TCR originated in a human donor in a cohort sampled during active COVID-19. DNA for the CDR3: TGTGCCAGCAGCGAAGGGGGCCCCAGCTCCTACGAGCAGTACTTC. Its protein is CASSEGGPSSYEQYF.